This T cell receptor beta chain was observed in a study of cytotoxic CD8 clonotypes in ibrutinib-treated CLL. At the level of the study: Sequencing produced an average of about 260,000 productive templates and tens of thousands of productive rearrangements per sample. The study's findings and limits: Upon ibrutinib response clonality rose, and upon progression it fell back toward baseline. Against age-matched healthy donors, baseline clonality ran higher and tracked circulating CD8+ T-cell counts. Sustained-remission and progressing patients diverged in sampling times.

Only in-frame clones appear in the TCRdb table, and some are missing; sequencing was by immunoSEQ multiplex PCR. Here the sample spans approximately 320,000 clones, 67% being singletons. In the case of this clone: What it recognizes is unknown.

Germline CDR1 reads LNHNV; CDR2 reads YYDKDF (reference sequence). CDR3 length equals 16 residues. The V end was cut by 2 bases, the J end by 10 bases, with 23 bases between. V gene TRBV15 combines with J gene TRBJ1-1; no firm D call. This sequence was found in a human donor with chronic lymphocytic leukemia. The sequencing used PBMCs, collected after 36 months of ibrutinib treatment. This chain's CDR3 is CATSRPRLESFRGAFF. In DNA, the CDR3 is TGTGCCACCAGCAGACCTCGACTAGAAAGTTTCCGGGGAGCTTTCTTT.